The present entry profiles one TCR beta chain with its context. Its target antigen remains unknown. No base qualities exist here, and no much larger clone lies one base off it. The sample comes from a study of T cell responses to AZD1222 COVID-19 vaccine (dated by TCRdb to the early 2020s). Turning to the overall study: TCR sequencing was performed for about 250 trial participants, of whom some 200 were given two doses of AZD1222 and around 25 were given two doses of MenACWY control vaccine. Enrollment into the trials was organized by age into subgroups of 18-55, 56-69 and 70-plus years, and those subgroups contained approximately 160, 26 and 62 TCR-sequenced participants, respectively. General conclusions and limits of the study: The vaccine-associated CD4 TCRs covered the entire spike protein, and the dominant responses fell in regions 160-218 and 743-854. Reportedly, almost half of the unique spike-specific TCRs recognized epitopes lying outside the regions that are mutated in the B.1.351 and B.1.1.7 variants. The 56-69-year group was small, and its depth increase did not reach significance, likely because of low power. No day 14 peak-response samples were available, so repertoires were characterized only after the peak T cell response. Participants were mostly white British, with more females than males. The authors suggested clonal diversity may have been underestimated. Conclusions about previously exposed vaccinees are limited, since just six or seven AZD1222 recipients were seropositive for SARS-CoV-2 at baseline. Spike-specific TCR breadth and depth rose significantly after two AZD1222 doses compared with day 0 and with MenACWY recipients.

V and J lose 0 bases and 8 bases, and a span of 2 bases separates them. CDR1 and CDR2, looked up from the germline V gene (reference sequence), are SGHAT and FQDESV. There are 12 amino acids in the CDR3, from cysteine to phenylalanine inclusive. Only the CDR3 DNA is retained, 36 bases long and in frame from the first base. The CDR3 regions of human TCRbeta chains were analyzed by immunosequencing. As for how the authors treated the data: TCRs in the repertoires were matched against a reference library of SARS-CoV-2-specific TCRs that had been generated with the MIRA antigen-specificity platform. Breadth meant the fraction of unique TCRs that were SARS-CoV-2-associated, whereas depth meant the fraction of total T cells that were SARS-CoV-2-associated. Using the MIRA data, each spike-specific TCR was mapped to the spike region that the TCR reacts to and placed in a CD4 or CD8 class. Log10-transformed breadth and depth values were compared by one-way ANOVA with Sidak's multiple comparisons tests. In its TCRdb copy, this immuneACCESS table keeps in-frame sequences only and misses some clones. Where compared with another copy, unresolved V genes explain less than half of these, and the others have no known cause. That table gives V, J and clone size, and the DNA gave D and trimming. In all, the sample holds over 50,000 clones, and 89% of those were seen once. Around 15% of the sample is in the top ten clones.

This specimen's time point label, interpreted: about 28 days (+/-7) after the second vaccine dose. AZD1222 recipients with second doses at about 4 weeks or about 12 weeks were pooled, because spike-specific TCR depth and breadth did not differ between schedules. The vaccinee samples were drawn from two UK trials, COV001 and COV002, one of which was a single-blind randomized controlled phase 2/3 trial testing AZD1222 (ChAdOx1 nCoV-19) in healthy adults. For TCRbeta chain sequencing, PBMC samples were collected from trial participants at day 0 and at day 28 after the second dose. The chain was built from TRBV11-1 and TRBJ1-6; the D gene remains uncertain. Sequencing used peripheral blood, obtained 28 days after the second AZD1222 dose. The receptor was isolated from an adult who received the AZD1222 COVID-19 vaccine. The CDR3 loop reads CASSLADSPLHF. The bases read TGTGCCAGCAGCTTAGCCGATTCACCCCTCCACTTT.